The clone carrying this T cell receptor beta chain has only a few counts. Using roughly 9.4 ml of fresh peripheral blood, PBMCs were prepared. This entry is derived from a study of T cells in Graves' hyperthyroidism and ophthalmopathy. Study information: Initial diagnosis, before any treatment, was when peripheral blood was collected.

It was RNA transcripts that yielded the amplified TCR beta CDR3 regions. The TCR CDR3 was amplified in a first-round RT-PCR using the HTBI primer set. TCRdb re-derived calls from the multiplex PCR reads in MiXCR, one entry per CDR3 protein. The data contain about 520,000 distinct CDR3 sequences, about 24% of them singletons. Trimming stripped 9 bases from V and 4 bases from J, with 10 bases between. The CDR3 covers 12 residues. The germline gives CDR1 SGHRS, CDR2 YFSETQ. This TCR was recovered from a woman aged 25 to 45 with Graves' ophthalmopathy. Material: blood. This chain connects TRBV5-1 to TRBJ2-2, with D perhaps given as TRBD1 or TRBD2 (5 bases each). In DNA form, the CDR3 reads TGCGCCACCGAGGGGCCCACCGGGGAGCTGTTTTTT. It yields the protein CATEGPTGELFF.